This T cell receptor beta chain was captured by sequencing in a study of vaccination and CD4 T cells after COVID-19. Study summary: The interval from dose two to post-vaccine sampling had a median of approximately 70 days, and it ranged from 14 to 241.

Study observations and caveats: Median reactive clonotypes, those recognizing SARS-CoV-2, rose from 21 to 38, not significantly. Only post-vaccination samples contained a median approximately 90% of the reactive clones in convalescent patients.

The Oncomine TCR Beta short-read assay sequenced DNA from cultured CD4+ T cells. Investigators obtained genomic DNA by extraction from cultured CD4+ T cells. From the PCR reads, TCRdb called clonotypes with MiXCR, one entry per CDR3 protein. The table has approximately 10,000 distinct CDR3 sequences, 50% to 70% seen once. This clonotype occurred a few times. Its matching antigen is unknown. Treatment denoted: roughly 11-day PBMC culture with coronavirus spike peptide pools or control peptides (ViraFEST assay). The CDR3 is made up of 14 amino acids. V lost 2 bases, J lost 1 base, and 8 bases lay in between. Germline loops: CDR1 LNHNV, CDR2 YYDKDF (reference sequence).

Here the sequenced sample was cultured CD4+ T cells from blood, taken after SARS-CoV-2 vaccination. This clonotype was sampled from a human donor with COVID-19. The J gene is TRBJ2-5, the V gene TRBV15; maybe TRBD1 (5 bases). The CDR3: CATSRQGSQETQYF. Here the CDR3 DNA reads TGTGCCACCAGCAGACAGGGTAGCCAAGAGACCCAGTACTTC.